These 14 T cell receptor beta chains were all obtained from the same sample, sequenced in a study of T cell responses to AZD1222 COVID-19 vaccine. Here immunoSEQ multiplex PCR was the method, and the copy in TCRdb shows in-frame clones only, minus some. The data show 150,000 to 200,000 clones, with 85% to 95% seen just once and under 6% held by the top ten. Sequences were derived from peripheral blood, sampled 28 days after the second AZD1222 dose. The receptor source for this set is an adult who received the AZD1222 COVID-19 vaccine.

This chain links TRBV2 with TRBJ2-2, with TRBD1 matching over 7 bases. The CDR3 runs to 14 residues. The V gene end was trimmed by 5 bases and the J gene end by 4 bases; junction bases not matched to a gene: 4. Germline-derived CDR1 and CDR2 are SNHLY and FYNNEI. The CDR3 loop reads CASSNRGPTGELFF. The CDR3 DNA follows: TGTGCCAGCAGTAACAGGGGACCCACCGGGGAGCTGTTTTTT.

This clone has a single count. The rearrangement joins TRBV4-1 to TRBJ2-1; TRBD2 matches at 12 bases. Losses at the gene ends were 2 bases for V and 4 bases for J; bases not matched to a gene: 3. This CDR3 comprises 16 residues. Germline V CDR1 and CDR2: MGHRA, YSYEKL. CDR3 in amino acids: CASSQKGTSGYNEQFF. The CDR3 DNA sequence: TGCGCCAGCAGCCAAAAAGGGACTAGCGGGTACAATGAGCAGTTCTTC.

This chain uses TRBV6-2 or TRBV6-3 with TRBJ2-1; D remains unclear. V was clipped by 4 bases and J by 0 bases, with 13 bases between them. The CDR3 sequence is 16 residues long. Germline V gives CDR1 MNHEY, CDR2 SVGEGT. CDR3 in amino acids: CASSFLKVPSYNEQFF. The CDR3 region has the DNA TGTGCCAGCAGTTTCCTAAAGGTCCCCTCCTACAATGAGCAGTTCTTC.

The J gene is TRBJ1-2, the V gene TRBV6-4; maybe TRBD1 (6 bases). Trimming removed 6 bases at V and 7 bases at J, with 18 bases between. From germline, CDR1 is MRHNA and CDR2 SNTAGT. The CDR3 has 14 residues. The CDR3 region has the DNA TGTGCCAGCAGCCCCCGCGGGGGGCCTGGTGGCTACACCTTC. As protein: CASSPRGGPGGYTF.

The gene calls are TRBV5-1 and TRBJ1-3; 7 nucleotides line up with TRBD1. CDR1 is SGHRS, CDR2 YFSETQ, per germline. Trimming at V came to 3 bases and at J to 2 bases, leaving 2 bases not matched to a gene. This CDR3 comprises 14 residues. CDR3 sequence: CASSWGQPGNTIYF. CDR3 coding DNA: TGCGCCAGCAGCTGGGGACAGCCTGGAAACACCATATATTTT.

The chain uses TRBV6-6 and TRBJ1-1, with D perhaps TRBD1 (5 bases). Deletions cut 0 bases from V and 2 bases from J, with 10 bases between. The CDR3 is 15 amino acids. CDR1 is MNHNY, CDR2 SVGAGI, per germline (reference sequence). The CDR3 region has the DNA TGTGCCAGCAGTTACTCAGGGACGGCAAACACTGAAGCTTTCTTT. This translates into CASSYSGTANTEAFF.

The rearrangement links TRBV11-2 to TRBJ2-1, with 13 nucleotides matching TRBD2. With V trimmed by 5 bases and J by 7 bases, 2 bases remained unmatched. The CDR3 extends over 14 amino acids. CDR1 is SGHAT and CDR2 is FQNNGV in the germline V gene. CDR3: CASSPGLAGNEQFF. CDR3 nucleotides: TGTGCCAGCAGCCCGGGACTAGCGGGAAATGAGCAGTTCTTC.

This clone was detected ten times or more. The CDR3 reads CASSLGRRANYGYTF. The CDR3 coding sequence is TGTGCCAGCAGCTTAGGGAGGCGAGCTAACTATGGCTACACCTTC. V gene TRBV7-8 combines with J gene TRBJ1-2, with D unresolved. Germline V CDR1 and CDR2: SGHVS, FQNEAQ. V was clipped by 1 base and J by 0 bases, with 9 bases between them. The CDR3 covers 15 residues. The variable domain in full, completed from reference TRBV7-8 and TRBJ1-2, reads GAGVSQSPRYKVAKRGQDVALRCDPISGHVSLFWYQQALGQGPEFLTYFQNEAQLDKSGLPSDRFFAERPEGSVSTLKIQRTQQEDSAVYLCASSLGRRANYGYTFGSGTRLTVV.

This chain connects TRBV19 to TRBJ2-3; unclear D gene. The V gene's germline CDR1 is LNHDA and CDR2 SQIVND (reference sequence). V shed 4 bases and J shed 5 bases, with 10 bases lying between them. The CDR3 loop spans 13 amino acids. The CDR3 region has the DNA TGTGCCAGTAGTACAAACCTGGTAGATACGCAGTATTTT. This sequence encodes CASSTNLVDTQYF.

This chain connects TRBV19 to TRBJ2-1; possible D gene TRBD2, 6 bases. V was clipped by 3 bases and J by 10 bases, with 22 bases between them. There are 16 residues in the CDR3. Germline CDR1 LNHDA, CDR2 SQIVND (reference sequence). This CDR3 reads CASSIEGLQLRREQFF. Written as DNA, the CDR3 is TGTGCCAGTAGTATTGAGGGACTCCAATTACGGCGGGAGCAGTTCTTC.

This chain links TRBV6-6 with TRBJ2-1; the match to TRBD2 covers 13 bases. From germline, CDR1 is MNHNY and CDR2 SVGAGI (reference sequence). The length of the CDR3 is 15 residues. With V trimmed by 4 bases and J by 6 bases, 3 bases remained unmatched. In nucleotides, the CDR3 is TGTGCCAGCAGTTTAACTAGCGGGAGGGGCAATGAGCAGTTCTTC. Translation: CASSLTSGRGNEQFF.

The chain links TRBV29-1 to TRBJ1-2; TRBD1 matches 10 bases. Germline trimming cut 6 bases from V and 4 bases from J; bases unmatched to any gene: 20. The CDR3 contains 18 residues. The germline gives CDR1 SQVTM, CDR2 ANQGSEA. The CDR3 reads CSVAPGRDRGTWGYGYTF. The DNA of the CDR3 is TGCAGCGTGGCCCCCGGGAGGGACAGGGGCACCTGGGGCTATGGCTACACCTTC.

This chain connects TRBV30 to TRBJ1-1; a weak D match, TRBD1 (5 bases). The CDR3 runs to 14 residues. Trimming removed 1 base from V and 1 base from J, with 10 bases in between. CDR1 is GTSNPN and CDR2 is SVGIG in the germline V gene (reference sequence). The CDR3 bases are TGTGCCTGGAGTGGGCGGGGACGGAACACTGAAGCTTTCTTT. The encoded protein is CAWSGRGRNTEAFF.

This rearrangement joins TRBV12-3 or TRBV12-4 to TRBJ1-4; tentatively, D is TRBD1 (5 bases). V was trimmed by 5 bases and J by 8 bases, leaving 12 bases between them. The CDR3 is 13 amino acids. CDR3 in DNA: TGTGCCAGCAGTGGGACCCCCGAAGAAAAACTGTTTTTT. This sequence encodes CASSGTPEEKLFF.